This T cell receptor beta chain was sequenced during a study of blood T cell repertoires in COVID-19. In terms of age and location, participants ranged from roughly 18 to 89 years and lived in about 25 US areas. Assay: immunoSEQ multiplex PCR; the TCRdb copy retains only in-frame clones and omits some. The repertoire includes approximately 300,000 clones, 90% of them detected once, and about 2.4% sits in the top ten. The germline V gene encodes CDR1 SGHAT and CDR2 FQDESV (reference sequence). The CDR3 consists of 13 residues. Trimming took 8 bases from V and 4 from J; bases not matched to a gene: 6. This clonotype was sampled from a man aged 55 to 69 who had recovered from COVID-19. This rearrangement joins TRBV11-1 to TRBJ2-5; 8 nucleotides align to TRBD1. Sequencing input: PBMCs or T cells enriched from blood (not recorded which). The CDR3 sequence: CASGRGQGETQYF. The CDR3 nucleotides read TGTGCCAGCGGCAGGGGGCAGGGAGAGACCCAGTACTTC.